This T cell receptor (beta chain) came from a study of PD-1 blockade in mismatch repair-deficient tumors. Generated by immunoSEQ multiplex PCR, the TCRdb table keeps only in-frame clones and is missing some. The sample carries 65,000 to 80,000 clones, around 73% recorded once. Mismatch repair deficiency was confirmed in all patients, by PCR or immunohistochemistry. A few pembrolizumab responders had their TCRs sequenced. With respect to this clone: The antigen is undetermined.

Germline loops: CDR1 MNHEY, CDR2 SVGAGI. V was clipped by 8 bases and J by 5 bases; unmatched bases: 9. The CDR3 loop spans 14 amino acids. Study conclusions and caveats: After pembrolizumab, tumor-resident clones rose rapidly, then generally contracted before radiologic responses.

The chain employs TRBV6-5 and TRBJ1-5, with 7 bases fitting TRBD1. Sequenced material: peripheral blood, taken 2 weeks after starting pembrolizumab. The sequence came from an adult with mismatch repair-deficient cancer. CDR3 nucleotides: TGTGCCAGCCGGCGGACCCAGGGGGATCAGCCCCAGCATTTT. Encoded protein: CASRRTQGDQPQHF.